These 7 T cell receptor beta chains came from one sample sequenced in a study of blood T cells in healthy people across ages. Sample-barcoded 5' priming and a J-beta primer mix drove a second PCR of 7 to 11 cycles. TCRdb re-called the 5' RACE reads with MiXCR, one entry per CDR3 protein. In the table there are 1.6 million or so distinct CDR3 sequences, 30% to 40% of which are singletons. The material sequenced was blood. The receptors stem from a woman aged 25 to 39 in good health.

This clonotype was detected a few times. The rearrangement uses TRBV5-1 and TRBJ2-5, with TRBD2 matching 7 bases. This CDR3 has 17 amino acids. Germline V gene lookup returns CDR1 SGHRS and CDR2 YFSETQ. The V segment lost 2 bases and the J segment 5 bases; nucleotides outside the gene matches: 15. Here the CDR3 DNA reads TGCGCCAGCAGCTTCCCCGGCGGTAGCGGGTCCCGGGAGACCCAGTACTTC. It codes for CASSFPGGSGSRETQYF.

V usage is TRBV29-1 and J usage is TRBJ1-2; D remains ambiguous. There are 12 residues in the CDR3. The germline CDR1 and CDR2 sequences are SQVTM and ANQGSEA. V was cut by 1 base and J by 6 bases, with 9 bases left in between. The CDR3 sequence: CSVEGTGNGYTF. The CDR3 DNA reads TGCAGCGTTGAAGGGACGGGGAATGGCTACACCTTC. The full variable domain, completed using reference TRBV29-1 and TRBJ1-2, is SAVISQKPSRDICQRGTSLTIQCQVDSQVTMMFWYRQQPGQSLTLIATANQGSEATYESGFVIDKFPISRPNLTFSTLTVSNMSPEDSSIYLCSVEGTGNGYTFGSGTRLTVV.

The chain links TRBV20-1 to TRBJ1-2; 7 bases map to TRBD1. The germline V gene encodes CDR1 DFQATT and CDR2 SNEGSKA (reference sequence). J lost 6 bases, V lost 6 bases, and 4 bases had no gene match. This CDR3 contains 11 residues. The CDR3 region is CSANRGNGYTF. The DNA for the CDR3 is TGCAGTGCAAACAGGGGAAATGGCTACACCTTC.

There are a few counts of this clonotype. The chain links TRBV5-6 to TRBJ1-1; a weak D match, TRBD1 (6 bases). CDR3 length equals 16 residues. Germline values: CDR1 SGHDT, CDR2 YYEEEE. The ends were cut back, 4 bases at V and 4 bases at J, with 20 bases in the middle. The CDR3 spells CASSITQGFGITEAFF. The CDR3 region has the DNA TGTGCCAGCAGCATTACCCAGGGGTTCGGGATCACTGAAGCTTTCTTT.

This clonotype was detected a few times. The chain couples TRBV5-1 to TRBJ1-2; D remains ambiguous. V was shortened by 4 bases and J by 4 bases, with 14 bases between the two germline ends. Germline loops: CDR1 SGHRS, CDR2 YFSETQ. The CDR3 is 14 residues long. The CDR3: CASSPSVAGYGYTF. The DNA for the CDR3 is TGCGCCAGCAGCCCGTCGGTGGCTGGCTATGGCTACACCTTC.

The chain couples TRBV27 to TRBJ2-5; the D gene is possibly TRBD1 (5 bases). The V end was cut by 6 bases, the J end by 2 bases, with 22 bases between. The CDR3 spans 17 residues. Germline-derived CDR1 and CDR2 are MNHEY and SMNVEV (reference sequence). The CDR3 sequence is CASSTSPEWRTQETQYF. The CDR3 DNA follows: TGTGCCAGCAGCACCTCTCCGGAGTGGCGGACACAAGAGACCCAGTACTTC.

The CDR3 DNA is TGCGCCAGCAACTCCGGGAGGACAGGGACAACAGTCGAGCAGTACTTC. Translation: CASNSGRTGTTVEQYF. The chain carries TRBV5-1 and TRBJ2-7; possibly TRBD1 for D (8 bases). This CDR3 has 16 amino acids. CDR1 is SGHRS, CDR2 YFSETQ, per germline. The germline V and J ends were trimmed by 6 bases and 6 bases, with 25 bases remaining between them. The whole variable domain, remainder taken from reference TRBV5-1 and TRBJ2-7, is KAGVTQTPRYLIKTRGQQVTLSCSPISGHRSVSWYQQTPGQGLQFLFEYFSETQRNKGNFPGRFSGRQFSNSRSEMNVSTLELGDSALYLCASNSGRTGTTVEQYFGPGTRLTVT.